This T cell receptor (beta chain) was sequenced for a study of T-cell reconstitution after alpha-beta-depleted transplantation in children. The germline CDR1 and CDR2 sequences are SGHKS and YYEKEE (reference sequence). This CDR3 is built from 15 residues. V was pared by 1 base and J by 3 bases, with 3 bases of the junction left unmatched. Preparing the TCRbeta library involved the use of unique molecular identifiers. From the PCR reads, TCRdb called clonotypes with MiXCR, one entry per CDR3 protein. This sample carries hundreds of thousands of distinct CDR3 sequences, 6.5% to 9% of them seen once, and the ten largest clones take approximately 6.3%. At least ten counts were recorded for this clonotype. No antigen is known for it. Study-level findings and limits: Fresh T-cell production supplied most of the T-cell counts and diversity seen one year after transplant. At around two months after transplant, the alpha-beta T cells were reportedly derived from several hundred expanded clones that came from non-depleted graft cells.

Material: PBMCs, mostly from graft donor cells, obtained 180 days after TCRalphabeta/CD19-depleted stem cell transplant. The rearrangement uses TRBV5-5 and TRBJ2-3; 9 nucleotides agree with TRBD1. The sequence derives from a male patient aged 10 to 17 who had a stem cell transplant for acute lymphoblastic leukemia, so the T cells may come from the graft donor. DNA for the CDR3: TGTGCCAGCAGCTTGTGGGACAGGGTAACAGATACGCAGTATTTT. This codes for CASSLWDRVTDTQYF.